Listed below are T cell receptor beta chains from one sample, sequenced in a study of T cells in localized non-small cell lung cancer. The assay was immunoSEQ multiplex PCR, and TCRdb's table has in-frame clones only and misses some. The sample holds 45,000 to 55,000 clones, 77% seen once. The sample here was peripheral blood, taken before any cancer treatment. These receptors all come from a man between 40 and 69 years old with stage I squamous cell lung carcinoma. CDR3s include the opening cysteine and the closing phenylalanine or tryptophan. The D gene is left open where the match is weak. Clone size appears in some rows only: once, few, many, or a class for an expanded clone.

d_call j_call v_call clone_size cdr3_nt cdr3_aa
TRBD2 TRBJ2-7 TRBV7-3 once TGTGCCAGCAGCTTAAAGGCGGGGGGAGCCTACGAGCAGTACTTC CASSLKAGGAYEQYF
TRBD1 TRBJ1-5 TRBV28 once TGTGCCAGCAGACGCGGACAGGGTGGAGGCAATCAGCCCCAGCATTTT CASRRGQGGGNQPQHF
TRBD1 TRBJ1-2 TRBV5-4 - TGTGCCAGCAGCTTAACAGGGGGAGATGGCTACACCTTC CASSLTGGDGYTF
- TRBJ1-2 TRBV28 - TGTGCCAGCAGTACCCCCCCGGGACACAATGGCTACACCTTC CASSTPPGHNGYTF
TRBD2 TRBJ2-7 TRBV11-2 - TGTGCCAGCAGCTGGGCTAGCGGCTACGAGCAGTACTTC CASSWASGYEQYF
- TRBJ2-6 TRBV28 - TGTGCCAGCAGTTGGGCCTCTGGGGCCAACGTCCTGACTTTC CASSWASGANVLTF
- TRBJ1-4 TRBV6-5 - TGTGCCAGCAGCCGACCAAATGAAAAACTGTTTTTT CASSRPNEKLFF
- TRBJ1-2 TRBV9 - TGTGCCAGCAGCCCTTCAGGAGCCCTAAACTATGGCTACACCTTC CASSPSGALNYGYTF
- TRBJ1-2 TRBV2 - TGTGCCAGCACCCTGTCGGAAAACTATGGCTACACCTTC CASTLSENYGYTF
- TRBJ2-1 TRBV6-6 - TGTGCCAGCAGCCAAACGTTACAGGGCTATGAGCAGTTCTTC CASSQTLQGYEQFF
- TRBJ2-3 TRBV5-3 - TGTGCCAGCAGCCTGGGTACAGGGAATACAGATACGCAGTATTTT CASSLGTGNTDTQYF
- TRBJ1-1 TRBV12-1 - TGTGCCAGCAGCTTTTCCGGTAAAAGTGAACCTGTTAAGAACACTGAAGCTTTCTTT CASSFSGKSEPVKNTEAFF
- TRBJ1-5 TRBV6-1 - TGTGCCAGCACTGGCGGGGGGAATCAGCCCCAGCATTTT CASTGGGNQPQHF
- TRBJ1-6 TRBV18 - TGTGCCAGCTCACCCTTTCCCCGAGTGAGCTCCTATAATTCACCCCTCCACTTT CASSPFPRVSSYNSPLHF
TRBD1 TRBJ1-2 TRBV19 - TGTGCCAGTAGTAGCGGGGACAGGTACTATGGCTACACCTTC CASSSGDRYYGYTF
TRBD2 TRBJ2-5 TRBV6-5 - TGTGCCAGCAGTTACATGGCGGGGGGGCCGGAGACCCAGTACTTC CASSYMAGGPETQYF
TRBD1 TRBJ1-1 TRBV7-3 - TGTGCCAGCAGTACAGGGGGCGGGATGGCTTTCTTT CASSTGGGMAFF
TRBD2 TRBJ2-7 TRBV29-1 - TGCAGCGTCACACACTTAGCGGGGGACCCTATACTAGAGCAGTACTTC CSVTHLAGDPILEQYF
- TRBJ1-1 TRBV5-6 - TGTGCCAGCAGCTTGAAGGAAACAGAGGGGAACACTGAAGCTTTCTTT CASSLKETEGNTEAFF
- TRBJ1-2 TRBV5-4 few TGTGCCAGCAGCCCCCGCGGAGTCCGGGGGTACACCTTC CASSPRGVRGYTF
- TRBJ2-1 TRBV4-2 - TGTGCCAGCAGCCAAGATTTGGACGGACGCAATGAGCAGTTCTTC CASSQDLDGRNEQFF
- TRBJ1-2 TRBV5-1 - TGCGCCAGCAGCCTCCTTGAGGGGTTCGAAGGCTACACCTTC CASSLLEGFEGYTF
TRBD1 TRBJ1-2 TRBV4-3 - TGCGCCAGCGGGTGGAAGGACAGGGAGAACTATGGCTACACCTTC CASGWKDRENYGYTF
- TRBJ2-3 TRBV5-1 - TGCGCCAGCAGCCGTGGGGGCACAGATACGCAGTATTTT CASSRGGTDTQYF
- TRBJ1-1 TRBV7-9 - TGTGCCAGCAAATTAGTTGAGGACCTGAACACTGAAGCTTTCTTT CASKLVEDLNTEAFF
- TRBJ2-7 TRBV28 - TGTGCCACCACCCAAGGGACACCCTACGAGCAGTACTTC CATTQGTPYEQYF
TRBD2 TRBJ2-7 TRBV6-5 - TGTGCCAGCAGTTTAGGACTAGCGGGGGGCTCCTACGAGCAGTACTTC CASSLGLAGGSYEQYF
- TRBJ2-7 TRBV4-1 - TGCGCCAGCAGCCATCGACAGTCCTACGAGCAGTACTTC CASSHRQSYEQYF
TRBD2 TRBJ2-4 TRBV11-2 - TGTGCCAGCAGCCGGACTAGCGGGGGCCCCTTAAACATTCAGTACTTC CASSRTSGGPLNIQYF
- TRBJ1-4 TRBV27 few TGTGCCAGCAGTTTGGATCCAGGGAGCACTGAAAAACTGTTTTTT CASSLDPGSTEKLFF
TRBD1 TRBJ1-6 TRBV27 - TGTGCCAGCAGTTTATCGAGGACAGGGTACTCACCCCTCCACTTT CASSLSRTGYSPLHF
TRBD1 TRBJ1-5 TRBV6-5 few TGTGCCAGCAGTGCGACAGGGGGACAGCCCCAGCATTTT CASSATGGQPQHF
- TRBJ1-2 TRBV11-2 - TGTGCCAGCAGCTTAGCCCTTACTCGAAACTATGGCTACACCTTC CASSLALTRNYGYTF
TRBD1 TRBJ1-2 TRBV6-5 - TGTGCCAGCAGTGACAGGACAGGAGGCTACACCTTC CASSDRTGGYTF
- TRBJ2-7 TRBV28 - TGTGCCAGCAAAGGACACGAGCAGTACTTC CASKGHEQYF
- TRBJ1-5 TRBV4-1 - TGCGCCAGCAGCCAAGAGTACGCGCCAGGGCAAGGCCAGCCCCAGCATTTT CASSQEYAPGQGQPQHF
- TRBJ2-5 TRBV7-2 - TGTGCCAGCAGCTTCGGTGACAGAGGCTCTTGGGAGACCCAGTACTTC CASSFGDRGSWETQYF
- TRBJ2-3 TRBV19 - TGTGCCAGTAGTCCTGAGGGGGGAACCACAGATACGCAGTATTTT CASSPEGGTTDTQYF
- TRBJ2-7 TRBV28 - TGTGCCAGCAGTCTCTCCCCCGGCACTTTGGGGTACTTC CASSLSPGTLGYF
TRBD2 TRBJ2-1 TRBV28 - TGTGCCAGCAGTCCTTTGAGCGGGGGAAGGGATGAGCAGTTCTTC CASSPLSGGRDEQFF
- TRBJ2-3 TRBV29-1 once TGCAGCGTTGTCTCTCAGGAGAGGGATACGCAGTATTTT CSVVSQERDTQYF
- TRBJ1-1 TRBV27 - TGTGCCAGCAGTTTCTCCAGGGTGAACACTGAAGCTTTCTTT CASSFSRVNTEAFF
- TRBJ1-6 TRBV9 - TGTGCCAGCAGCCTGGGTCAAAATTCACCCCTCCACTTT CASSLGQNSPLHF
- TRBJ1-2 TRBV30 few TGTGCCTGGAGTGTAATCCCAGAGCGGCATGGCTACACCTTC CAWSVIPERHGYTF
TRBD1 TRBJ2-3 TRBV5-5 - TGTGCCAGCAGCTGGGGACAGGGGCTCCAGATGGGGCAGTATTTT CASSWGQGLQMGQYF
TRBD2 TRBJ2-5 TRBV9 - TGTGCCAGCAGTCAAGGAGGGGCTAGCGGGGAGACCCAGTACTTC CASSQGGASGETQYF
TRBD1 TRBJ2-7 TRBV6-5 - TGTGCCAGCAGGGGGACAGGGAACGAGCAGTACTTC CASRGTGNEQYF
- TRBJ1-4 TRBV7-8 few TGTGCCAGCAGCTTAGAGGGGATTGCAACTAATGAAAAACTGTTTTTT CASSLEGIATNEKLFF
- TRBJ2-1 TRBV5-1 - TGCGCCAGCAGCTTGGAACTACCCTACAATGAGCAGTTCTTC CASSLELPYNEQFF
- TRBJ2-2 TRBV7-9 - TGTGCCAGCAGCTTTATCCCCGGGGAGCTGTTTTTT CASSFIPGELFF
- TRBJ2-7 TRBV10-1 - TGCGCCACGACCGGGGCCATCTACGAGCAGTACTTC CATTGAIYEQYF
- TRBJ1-5 TRBV11-3 - TGTGCCAGCACCCCCGGCAGTTTCAATCAGCCCCAGCATTTT CASTPGSFNQPQHF
- TRBJ1-6 TRBV5-6 - TGTGCCAGCAGCTTGGTGGGCCTGACAGTCACTAATTCACCCCTCCACTTT CASSLVGLTVTNSPLHF
TRBD1 TRBJ2-1 TRBV6-5 - TGTGCCAGCAGTTACCGGACAGGCCTCGAGCAGTTCTTC CASSYRTGLEQFF
- TRBJ2-7 TRBV4-2 - TGTGCCAGCAGCTCCGGGGGCTACGAGCAGTACTTC CASSSGGYEQYF
- TRBJ1-2 TRBV5-7 - TGTGCCAGCACCCACCCCCTAATAAGGGGCTATGGCTACACCTTC CASTHPLIRGYGYTF
- TRBJ1-6 TRBV11-2 - TGTGCCAGCAGCCCTCAAGGCACCTATAATTCACCCCTCCACTTT CASSPQGTYNSPLHF
- TRBJ2-3 TRBV4-2 - TGTGCCAGCAGCCAAGATTCCCGTGGGCAGTATTTT CASSQDSRGQYF
- TRBJ1-2 TRBV5-6 few TGTGCCAGCAGCTTGGTAGAAGGCTACACCTTC CASSLVEGYTF